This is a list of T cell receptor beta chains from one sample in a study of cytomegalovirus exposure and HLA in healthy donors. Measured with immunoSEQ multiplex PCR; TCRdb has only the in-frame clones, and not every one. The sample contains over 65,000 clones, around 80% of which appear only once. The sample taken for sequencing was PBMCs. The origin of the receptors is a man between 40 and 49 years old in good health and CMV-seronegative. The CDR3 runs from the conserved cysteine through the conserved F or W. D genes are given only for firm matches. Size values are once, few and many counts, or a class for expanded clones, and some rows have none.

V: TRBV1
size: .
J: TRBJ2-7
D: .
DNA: TGCACCAGCAGAGTGCCCGCAAAGCGATCGAGCTCCTACGAGCAGTACTTC
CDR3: CTSRVPAKRSSSYEQYF

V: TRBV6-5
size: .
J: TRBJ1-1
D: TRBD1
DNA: TGTGCCAGCAGTTACTCCCGGACAGGGCGGAACACTGAAGCTTTCTTT
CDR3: CASSYSRTGRNTEAFF

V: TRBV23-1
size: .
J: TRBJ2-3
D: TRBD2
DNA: TGCGCCAGCAGTCAACACAGACTAGCGGGGGGATCAGATACGCAGTATTTT
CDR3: CASSQHRLAGGSDTQYF

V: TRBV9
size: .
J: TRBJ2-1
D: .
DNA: TGTGCCAGCACCCTCCACGGGAAAGATGAGCAGTTCTTC
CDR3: CASTLHGKDEQFF

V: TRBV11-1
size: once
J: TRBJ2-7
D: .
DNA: TGTGCCAGCAGCTTGGTCGCCGATTACGAGCAGTACTTC
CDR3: CASSLVADYEQYF

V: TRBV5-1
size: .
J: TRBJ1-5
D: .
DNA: TGCGCCAGCAGCCCCACACTCAGGTATGATAGCAATCAGCCCCAGCATTTT
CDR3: CASSPTLRYDSNQPQHF

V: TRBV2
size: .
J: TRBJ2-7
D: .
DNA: TGTGCCAGCAGTGGGGGGCTCTACGAGCAGTACTTC
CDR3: CASSGGLYEQYF

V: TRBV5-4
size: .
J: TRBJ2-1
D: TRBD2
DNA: TGTGCCAGCAGCATCCCCGGGACTAGCGGGAATGAGCAGTTCTTC
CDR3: CASSIPGTSGNEQFF

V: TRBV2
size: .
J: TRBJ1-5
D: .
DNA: TGTGCCAGCAGGACAACTGACAGAGGAGGCAATCAGCCCCAGCATTTT
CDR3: CASRTTDRGGNQPQHF

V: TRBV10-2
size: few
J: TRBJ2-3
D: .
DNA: TGCGCCAGCAGTGGGCTAGCTCTCACAGATACGCAGTATTTT
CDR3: CASSGLALTDTQYF

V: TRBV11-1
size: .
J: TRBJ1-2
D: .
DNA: TGTGCCAGCAGCTTAATCAGTGACTATGGCTACACCTTC
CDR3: CASSLISDYGYTF

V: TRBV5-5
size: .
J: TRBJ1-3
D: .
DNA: TGTGCCAGCAGCTTGGGAGGTTTGGGAAACACCATATATTTT
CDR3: CASSLGGLGNTIYF

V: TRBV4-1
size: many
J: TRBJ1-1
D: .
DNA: TGCGCCAGCAGCCCTAATACCTGGCAGACTAGGTTGAACACTGAAGCTTTCTTT
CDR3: CASSPNTWQTRLNTEAFF

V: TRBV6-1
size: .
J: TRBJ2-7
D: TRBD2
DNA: TGTGCCAGCAGCCCTAGCGGAACCTACGAGCAGTACTTC
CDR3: CASSPSGTYEQYF

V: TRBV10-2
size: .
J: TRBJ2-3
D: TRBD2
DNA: TGCGCCAGCAGTGTAGCGGGAGATACAGATACGCAGTATTTT
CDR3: CASSVAGDTDTQYF

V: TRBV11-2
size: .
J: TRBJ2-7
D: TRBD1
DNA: TGTGCCAGCAGCTTAAAAGCCAGACAGGGACAGCGCGCCTACGAGCAGTACTTC
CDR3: CASSLKARQGQRAYEQYF

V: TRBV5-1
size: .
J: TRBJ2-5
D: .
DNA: TGCGCCAGCAGCGTGGACTTGTTCGGCCAAGAGACCCAGTACTTC
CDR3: CASSVDLFGQETQYF

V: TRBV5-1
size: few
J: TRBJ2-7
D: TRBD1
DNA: TGCGCCTCCCGGGACAGGGACTACGAGCAGTACTTC
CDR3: CASRDRDYEQYF

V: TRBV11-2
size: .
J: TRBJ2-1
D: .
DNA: TGTGCCAGCAGCTCGGGGATCTCCTACAATGAGCAGTTCTTC
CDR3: CASSSGISYNEQFF

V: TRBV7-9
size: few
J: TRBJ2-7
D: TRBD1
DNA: TGTGCCAGCAGCCGACAGGGTTACGAGCAGTACTTC
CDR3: CASSRQGYEQYF

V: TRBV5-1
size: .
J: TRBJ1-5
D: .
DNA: TGCGCCAGCAGCCCCTCGGTCGATCAGCCCCAGCATTTT
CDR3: CASSPSVDQPQHF

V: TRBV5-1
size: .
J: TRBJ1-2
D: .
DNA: TGCGCCAGCAGCTTGGGGCCTCGACCGGGCTATGGCTACACCTTC
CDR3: CASSLGPRPGYGYTF

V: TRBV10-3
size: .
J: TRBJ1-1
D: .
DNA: TGTGCCAGCAGTTCCTCCCTTATGAACACTGAAGCTTTCTTT
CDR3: CASSSSLMNTEAFF

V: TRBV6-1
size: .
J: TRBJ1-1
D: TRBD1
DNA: TGTGCCAGCAGGCTGACAGGGCCCCTGAACACTGAAGCTTTCTTT
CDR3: CASRLTGPLNTEAFF

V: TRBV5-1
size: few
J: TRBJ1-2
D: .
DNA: TGCGCCAGCAGCCTGGAGACACCGACCCGGTATGGCTACACCTTC
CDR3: CASSLETPTRYGYTF

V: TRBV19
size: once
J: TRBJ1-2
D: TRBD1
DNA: TGTGCCAGTAGGGCCGGGACAGGGGGCTTCACGGATGGCTACACCTTC
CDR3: CASRAGTGGFTDGYTF

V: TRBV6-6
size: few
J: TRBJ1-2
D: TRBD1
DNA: TGTGCCAGCAGTACACCACCGGGACAGGGATTCGAGGGCTACACCTTC
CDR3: CASSTPPGQGFEGYTF

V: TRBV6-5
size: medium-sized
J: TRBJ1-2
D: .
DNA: TGTGCCAGCAGTCTAGGACACCTCGATGGCTACACCTTC
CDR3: CASSLGHLDGYTF

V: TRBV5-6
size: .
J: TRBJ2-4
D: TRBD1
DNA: TGTGCCAGCAGCCGAGGGGGCTACGGCGCCAAAAACATTCAGTACTTC
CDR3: CASSRGGYGAKNIQYF

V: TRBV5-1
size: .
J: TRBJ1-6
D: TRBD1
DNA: TGCGCCAGCAGGCCTCCGGGACAGAGTAATTCACCCCTCCACTTT
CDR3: CASRPPGQSNSPLHF

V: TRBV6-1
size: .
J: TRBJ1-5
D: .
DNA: TGTGCCAGCAGTGACAGGGGCAATCAGCCCCAGCATTTT
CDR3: CASSDRGNQPQHF

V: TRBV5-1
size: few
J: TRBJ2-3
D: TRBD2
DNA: TGCGCCAGCAGCTTGGGTGTTAGCGGGCTCGGGGATACGCAGTATTTT
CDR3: CASSLGVSGLGDTQYF

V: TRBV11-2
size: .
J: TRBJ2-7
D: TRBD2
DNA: TGTGCCAGCAGCCGGACTAGCGGGCCCTACTACGAGCAGTACTTC
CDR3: CASSRTSGPYYEQYF

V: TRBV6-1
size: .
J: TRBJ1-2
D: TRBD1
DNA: TGTGCCAGTACAGGGGGCCGGAACTATGGCTACACCTTC
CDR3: CASTGGRNYGYTF

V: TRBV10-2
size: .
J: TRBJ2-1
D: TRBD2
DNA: TGCGCCACCGAGACTAGCGGGGGCGGTAGCTCCTACAATGAGCAGTTCTTC
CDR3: CATETSGGGSSYNEQFF

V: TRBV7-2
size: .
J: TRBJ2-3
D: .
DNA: TGCGCCAGCAGCTTATTTTCTGTATCTGTCACAGATACGCAGTATTTT
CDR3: CASSLFSVSVTDTQYF

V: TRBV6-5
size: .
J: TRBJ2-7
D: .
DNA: TGTGCCAGCAGTTACTCGCGGGGCTCCTACGAGCAGTACTTC
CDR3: CASSYSRGSYEQYF

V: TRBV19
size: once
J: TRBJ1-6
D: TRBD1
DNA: TGTGCCACAGCCGACAGGGTAAATTCACCCCTCCACTTT
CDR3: CATADRVNSPLHF

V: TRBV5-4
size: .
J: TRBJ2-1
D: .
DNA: TGTGCCAGCAGCCAAGGATCACAGGGTACCTACAATGAGCAGTTCTTC
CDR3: CASSQGSQGTYNEQFF

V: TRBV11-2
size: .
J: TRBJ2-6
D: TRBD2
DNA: TGTGCCAGCAGCTTAACGGGGGGGTACTCTGGGGCCAACGTCCTGACTTTC
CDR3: CASSLTGGYSGANVLTF

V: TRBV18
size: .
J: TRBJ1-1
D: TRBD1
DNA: TGTGCCAGCTCACCAAAACAGGGGGTGGGCACTGAAGCTTTCTTT
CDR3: CASSPKQGVGTEAFF

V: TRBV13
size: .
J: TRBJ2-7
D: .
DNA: TGTGCCAGCAGCTTAGAGGGACAAAATATGGGCGAGCAGTACTTC
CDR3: CASSLEGQNMGEQYF

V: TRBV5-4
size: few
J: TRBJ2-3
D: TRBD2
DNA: TGTGCCAGCAGCTCCGGACTAGCGGGGGCCCGGACAGATACGCAGTATTTT
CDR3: CASSSGLAGARTDTQYF

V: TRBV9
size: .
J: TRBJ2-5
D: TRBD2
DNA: TGTGCCAGCAGCGTAGAGGGGACTAGTCAAGAGACCCAGTACTTC
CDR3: CASSVEGTSQETQYF

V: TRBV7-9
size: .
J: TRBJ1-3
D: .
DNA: TGTGCCGGGCAACACGGCTCTGGAAACACCATATATTTT
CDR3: CAGQHGSGNTIYF

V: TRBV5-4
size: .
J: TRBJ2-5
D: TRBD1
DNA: TGTGCCAGCAGCTTGGAGCCCTACAGGGGTGGGCAAGAGACCCAGTACTTC
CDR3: CASSLEPYRGGQETQYF

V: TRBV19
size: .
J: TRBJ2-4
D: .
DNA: TGTGCCAGTAGTACAACAGGGGAGGTAGCCAAAAACATTCAGTACTTC
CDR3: CASSTTGEVAKNIQYF

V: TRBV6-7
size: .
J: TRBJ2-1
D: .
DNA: TGTGCCAGCAGTTACTCGGGGGGATCCTACAATGAGCAGTTCTTC
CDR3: CASSYSGGSYNEQFF

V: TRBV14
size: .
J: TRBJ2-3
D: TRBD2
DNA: TGTGCCAGCAGCCAAAACACGGGCGGGAGTTGGGATACGCAGTATTTT
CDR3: CASSQNTGGSWDTQYF

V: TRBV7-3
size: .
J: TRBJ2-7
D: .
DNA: TGTGCCAGCAGCTTAGTACGGGAGACCGAGCAGTACTTC
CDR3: CASSLVRETEQYF

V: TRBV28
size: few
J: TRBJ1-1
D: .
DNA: TGTGCCAGCAGTTTAGCTGCCAGTGAAGCTTTCTTT
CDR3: CASSLAASEAFF

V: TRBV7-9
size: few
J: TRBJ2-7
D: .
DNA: TGTTCCAGCAGGCAGGGGTCCTACGAGCAGTACTTC
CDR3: CSSRQGSYEQYF

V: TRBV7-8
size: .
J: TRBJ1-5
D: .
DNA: TGTGCCAGCAGCCCGGGGGGGGGCGAGGGTCAGCCCCAGCATTTT
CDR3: CASSPGGGEGQPQHF